This TCR beta chain came from a study of OX40 agonist ivuxolimab in advanced cancers. Here immunoSEQ multiplex PCR was the method, and the copy in TCRdb shows in-frame clones only, minus some. The data show tens of thousands of clones, 89% seen once. The V gene's germline CDR1 is SGHTA and CDR2 FQGNSA. Trimming stripped 1 base from V and 2 bases from J, with 9 bases between. The CDR3 consists of 15 residues. The chain combines TRBV7-2 with TRBJ1-5; a weak D match, TRBD1 (5 bases). The source was CD4+ or CD8+ T cells sorted from blood, collected in a trial of the OX40 agonist ivuxolimab. The TCR was taken from an adult with an advanced solid tumor such as melanoma, head and neck, liver or kidney cancer. The CDR3 nucleotides are TGTGCCAGCAGCTTAGTGTGGGGCGGCAATCAGCCCCAGCATTTT. Its protein is CASSLVWGGNQPQHF. The full variable domain, completed using reference TRBV7-2 and TRBJ1-5, is GAGVSQSPSNKVTEKGKDVELRCDPISGHTALYWYRQSLGQGLEFLIYFQGNSAPDKSGLPSDRFSAERTGGSVSTLTIQRTQQEDSAVYLCASSLVWGGNQPQHFGDGTRLSIL.